This TCR beta chain derives from a study of shared clonotypes between healthy human individuals. Naive CD8 isolation took CD45RO-negative cells positively selected for CCR7 and excluded terminally differentiated effector memory CD45RA+ cells. The data were produced by immunoSEQ multiplex PCR, yet TCRdb's version contains in-frame clones alone and is incomplete. The repertoire holds approximately 2,000,000 clones, with over 85% as singletons. CDR1 is MDHEN, CDR2 SYDVKM, per germline. The CDR3 extends over 15 amino acids. J lost 2 bases, V lost 0 bases, and 1 base had no gene match. The sequence was collected from a man aged 18 to 30 in good health. Some clones in this sample may be carry-over from other donors' samples. This chain joins TRBV28 and TRBJ2-7, with 10 bases lining up with TRBD1. Source material: naive CD8+ T cells from PBMCs. CDR3 loop: CASSLWGTGAYEQYF. The CDR3 region has the DNA TGTGCCAGCAGTTTATGGGGGACAGGGGCCTACGAGCAGTACTTC.